This T cell receptor beta chain was found in a study of T-cell reconstitution after alpha-beta-depleted transplantation in children. V dropped 1 base and J dropped 7 bases, with 4 bases sitting between them. Germline lookup yields CDR1 MDHEN and CDR2 SYDVKM. This CDR3 is built from 11 residues. The TCRbeta library was prepared with unique molecular identifiers. In TCRdb, the PCR reads were re-called with MiXCR into one record per CDR3 protein. The sample includes over 70,000 distinct CDR3 sequences, roughly 8% of them seen just once. This clonotype has a count of ten or more. This specimen was PBMCs from the stem cell graft donor, taken from the stem cell graft. J is TRBJ2-5 and V is TRBV28; D not certain. This TCR came from a human donor who donated a stem cell graft to a child with congenital amegakaryocytic thrombocytopenia. The CDR3 region has the DNA TGTGCCAGCAGTTTATCTTGGACCCAGTACTTC. This codes for CASSLSWTQYF.